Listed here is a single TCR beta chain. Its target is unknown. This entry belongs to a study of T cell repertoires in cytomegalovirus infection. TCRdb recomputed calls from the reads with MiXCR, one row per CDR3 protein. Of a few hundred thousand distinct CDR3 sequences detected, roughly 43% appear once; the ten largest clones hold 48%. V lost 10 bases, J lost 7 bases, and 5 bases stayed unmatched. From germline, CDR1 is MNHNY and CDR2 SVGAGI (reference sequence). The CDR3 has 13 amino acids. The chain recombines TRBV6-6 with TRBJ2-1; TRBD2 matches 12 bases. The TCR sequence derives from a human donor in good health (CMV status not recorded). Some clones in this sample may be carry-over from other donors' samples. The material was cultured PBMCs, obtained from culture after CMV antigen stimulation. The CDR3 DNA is TGTGCCACCGCGGGACTAGCGGGTAATGAGCAGTTCTTC. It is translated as CATAGLAGNEQFF.